The entry that follows covers one T cell receptor (beta chain) sequence. Its target antigen remains unknown. No per-base quality is available; no much larger clone lies one base away. To prepare the library, RT-PCR was applied. TCRdb names Illumina HiSeq 2500 as the instrument used. The public sequencing data were trimmed at Q25 with fastp and processed into clonotypes with MiXCR by TCRdb, which kept only in-frame beta chains. CDR3 protein sequences are deduplicated, and each keeps its most common genes and DNA. The sample data list approximately 680,000 distinct CDR3 sequences, and approximately 14% of these were observed just once. Clones ranked in the top ten supply roughly 10% of the sample. The junction carries 9 bases between V and J, which are trimmed by 1 base and 4 bases respectively. CDR1 and CDR2 were assigned from the germline V gene as LGHNA and YNFKEQ. Inclusive of the bounding cysteine and phenylalanine, the CDR3 is 14 residues long. This entry keeps only the CDR3 DNA: 42 bases, framed from base 1.

The data stem from a study of response to subunit inactivated influenza vaccine (dated by TCRdb to between 2018 and 2020). For the study in its entirety: Deep quantitative profiling of the T cell receptor repertoire was used in the study to follow responses to a trivalent subunit inactivated influenza vaccine.

Summary of the overall study and its limitations: The authors suggested that each seasonal influenza vaccination may recruit only a limited number of new T cells.

The starting material was PBMCs from blood, obtained 11 to 12 days after vaccination. The chain links TRBV4-2 with TRBJ2-3, with the D gene uncertain. The clonotype comes from a man aged 50 to 59 who received an inactivated influenza vaccine. Donor details come from another sample of the same person, matched by shared clones. The CDR3 has the sequence CASSQGIAPDTQYF. The bases read TGTGCCAGCAGCCAAGGAATAGCACCAGATACGCAGTATTTT.